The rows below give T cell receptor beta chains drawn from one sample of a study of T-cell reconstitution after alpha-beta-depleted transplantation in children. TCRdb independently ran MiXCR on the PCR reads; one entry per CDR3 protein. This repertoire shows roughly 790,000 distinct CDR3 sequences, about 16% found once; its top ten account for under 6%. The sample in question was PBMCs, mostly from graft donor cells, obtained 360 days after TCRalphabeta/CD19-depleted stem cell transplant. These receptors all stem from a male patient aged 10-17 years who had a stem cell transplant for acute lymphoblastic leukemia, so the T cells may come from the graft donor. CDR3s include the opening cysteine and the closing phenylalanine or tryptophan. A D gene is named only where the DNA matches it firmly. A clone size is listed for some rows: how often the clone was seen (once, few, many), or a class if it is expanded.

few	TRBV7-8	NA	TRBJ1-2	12	CASSPTRQGYTF	TGTGCCAGCAGCCCCACTAGACAGGGCTACACCTTC
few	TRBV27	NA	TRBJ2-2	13	CASSLLGIGELFF	TGTGCCAGCAGTCTCCTGGGAATCGGGGAGCTGTTTTTT
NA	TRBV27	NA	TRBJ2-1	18	CASSFHGGQALVGNEQFF	TGTGCCAGCAGTTTCCACGGGGGCCAGGCCCTTGTGGGGAATGAGCAGTTCTTC
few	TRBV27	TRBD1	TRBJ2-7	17	CASSPSSGQGMSYEQYF	TGTGCCAGCAGCCCGAGTTCGGGACAGGGGATGTCCTACGAGCAGTACTTC
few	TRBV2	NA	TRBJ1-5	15	CASKFTAGLNQPQHF	TGTGCCAGCAAATTTACGGCAGGGCTCAATCAGCCCCAGCATTTT
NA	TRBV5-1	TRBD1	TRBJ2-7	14	CASSVWGQTYEQYF	TGCGCCAGCAGCGTTTGGGGACAGACTTACGAGCAGTACTTC
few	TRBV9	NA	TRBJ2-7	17	CASSVGPLGGLSYEQYF	TGTGCCAGCAGCGTAGGTCCCCTGGGGGGCCTCTCCTACGAGCAGTACTTC
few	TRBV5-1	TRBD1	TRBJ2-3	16	CASSLQGQGSTDTQYF	TGCGCCAGCAGCCTCCAGGGACAGGGGAGCACAGATACGCAGTATTTT
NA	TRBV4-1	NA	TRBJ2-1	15	CASSQGGRTYNEQFF	TGCGCCAGCAGCCAAGGGGGTAGGACCTACAATGAGCAGTTCTTC
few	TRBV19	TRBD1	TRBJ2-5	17	CASSIGTGTGGLETQYF	TGTGCCAGTAGTATAGGCACCGGGACAGGGGGCTTAGAGACCCAGTACTTC
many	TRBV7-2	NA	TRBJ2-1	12	CASSLGTLKQFF	TGTGCCAGCAGCTTAGGGACTCTTAAGCAGTTCTTC
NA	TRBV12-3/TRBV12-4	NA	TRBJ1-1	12	CASSLSRGKAFF	TGTGCCAGCAGTTTATCGAGGGGGAAAGCTTTCTTT
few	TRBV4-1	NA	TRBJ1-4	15	CASSQERPANEKLFF	TGCGCCAGCAGCCAAGAAAGACCGGCTAATGAAAAACTGTTTTTT
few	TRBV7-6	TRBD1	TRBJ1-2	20	CASSLISEMDRGSKEYGYTF	TGTGCCAGCAGCTTAATATCTGAAATGGACAGGGGGTCGAAGGAGTATGGCTACACCTTC
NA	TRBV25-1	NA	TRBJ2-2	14	CSSSDRDVPGELFF	TGTTCCAGCAGTGACCGGGATGTGCCCGGGGAGCTGTTTTTT
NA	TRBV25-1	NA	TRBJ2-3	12	CASRTPADTQYF	TGTGCCAGCAGAACCCCGGCAGATACGCAGTATTTT
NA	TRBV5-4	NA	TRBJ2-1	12	CASSRGGDEQFF	TGTGCCAGCAGCCGTGGGGGCGATGAGCAGTTCTTC
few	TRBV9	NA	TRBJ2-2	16	CASSINRDANTGELFF	TGTGCCAGCAGCATAAACCGGGACGCGAACACCGGGGAGCTGTTTTTT
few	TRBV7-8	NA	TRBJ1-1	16	CASWRGLEPMNTEAFF	TGTGCCAGCTGGAGGGGTTTGGAGCCCATGAACACTGAAGCTTTCTTT
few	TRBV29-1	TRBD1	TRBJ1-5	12	CSVGTGMRPQHF	TGCAGCGTTGGGACAGGGATGAGACCCCAGCATTTT
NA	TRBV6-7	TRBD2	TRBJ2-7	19	CASSYSWTSGTNFSYEQYF	TGTGCCAGCAGTTACTCGTGGACTAGCGGGACGAACTTCTCCTACGAGCAGTACTTC
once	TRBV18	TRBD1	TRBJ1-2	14	CASSHWTGGYGYTF	TGTGCCAGCTCACATTGGACAGGGGGCTATGGCTACACCTTC
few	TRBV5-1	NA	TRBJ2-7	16	CASSLGTKGPSYEQYF	TGCGCCAGCAGCTTGGGGACTAAGGGGCCTTCCTACGAGCAGTACTTC
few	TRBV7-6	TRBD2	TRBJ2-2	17	CASSKEGLAGDGGELFF	TGTGCCAGCAGCAAAGAGGGACTAGCGGGAGATGGCGGGGAGCTGTTTTTT
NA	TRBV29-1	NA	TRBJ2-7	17	CSVEDQKTGKVIDEQYF	TGCAGCGTTGAAGATCAAAAAACAGGGAAAGTTATTGACGAGCAGTACTTC
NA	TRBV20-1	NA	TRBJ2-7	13	CSASPGSSYEQYF	TGCAGTGCTAGCCCCGGGTCCTCCTACGAGCAGTACTTC
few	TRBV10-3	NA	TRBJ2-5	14	CAISESVARETQYF	TGTGCCATCAGTGAGTCGGTAGCCCGAGAGACCCAGTACTTC
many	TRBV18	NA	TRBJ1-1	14	CASSPQDGRTEAFF	TGTGCCAGCTCACCGCAGGACGGACGCACTGAAGCTTTCTTT
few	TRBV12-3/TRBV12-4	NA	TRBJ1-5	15	CASSFEPRGNQPQHF	TGTGCCAGCAGTTTTGAGCCGCGGGGTAATCAGCCCCAGCATTTT
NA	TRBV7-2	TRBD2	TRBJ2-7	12	CASSLARGKQYF	TGTGCCAGCAGCTTAGCGCGGGGGAAGCAGTACTTC
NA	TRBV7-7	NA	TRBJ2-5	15	CASSLKSQPPREGNF	TGTGCCAGCAGCTTAAAGTCGCAGCCTCCAAGAGAAGGGAACTTC
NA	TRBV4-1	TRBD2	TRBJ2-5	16	CASSRETSGRRETQYF	TGCGCCAGCAGCCGAGAGACTAGCGGTCGTCGAGAGACCCAGTACTTC
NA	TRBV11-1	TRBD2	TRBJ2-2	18	CASSSGLAGVPNTGELFF	TGTGCCAGCAGCTCCGGACTAGCGGGAGTACCCAACACCGGGGAGCTGTTTTTT
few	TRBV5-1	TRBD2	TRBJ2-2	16	CASSGTSGIPAGELFF	TGCGCCAGCAGCGGGACTAGCGGGATTCCCGCCGGGGAGCTGTTTTTT
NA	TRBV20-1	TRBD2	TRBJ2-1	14	CSAQTSIFYNEQFF	TGCAGTGCTCAGACTAGCATCTTCTACAATGAGCAGTTCTTC
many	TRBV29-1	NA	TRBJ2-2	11	CSVGGVGELFF	TGCAGCGTTGGAGGGGTCGGGGAGCTGTTTTTT
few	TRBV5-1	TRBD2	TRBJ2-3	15	CASSLVGTSLNTQYF	TGCGCCAGCAGCTTGGTTGGGACTAGCCTAAATACGCAGTATTTT
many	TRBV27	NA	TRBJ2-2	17	CASSFIIRGANTGELFF	TGTGCCAGCAGTTTTATTATTCGAGGCGCGAACACCGGGGAGCTGTTTTTT
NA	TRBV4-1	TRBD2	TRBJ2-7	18	CASSQEAGTSGNAYEQYF	TGCGCCAGCAGCCAAGAGGCCGGGACTAGCGGGAACGCCTACGAGCAGTACTTC
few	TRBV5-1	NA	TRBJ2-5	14	CASSPATAPQTQYF	TGCGCCAGCAGCCCCGCGACAGCCCCCCAGACCCAGTACTTC
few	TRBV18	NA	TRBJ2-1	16	CASSPSQGVGYNEQFF	TGTGCCAGCTCACCCAGCCAAGGGGTGGGGTACAATGAGCAGTTCTTC
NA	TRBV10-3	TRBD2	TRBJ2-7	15	CAISDRASGVYEQYF	TGTGCCATCAGTGATAGGGCTAGCGGGGTGTACGAGCAGTACTTC
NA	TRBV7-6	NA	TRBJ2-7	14	CASSSGAVGYEQYF	TGTGCCAGCAGCTCCGGCGCAGTGGGGTACGAGCAGTACTTC
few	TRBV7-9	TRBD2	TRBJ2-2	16	CASSYRTSVNTGELFF	TGTGCCAGCAGCTACCGGACTAGCGTAAACACCGGGGAGCTGTTTTTT
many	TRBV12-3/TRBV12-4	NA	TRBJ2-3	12	CASRGGRDTQYF	TGTGCCAGCAGGGGGGGACGAGATACGCAGTATTTT
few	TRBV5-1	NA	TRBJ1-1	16	CASSPPGGGLNTEAFF	TGCGCCAGCAGCCCCCCAGGCGGGGGGCTGAACACTGAAGCTTTCTTT
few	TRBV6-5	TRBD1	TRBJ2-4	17	CASSYGTGVTGKNIQYF	TGTGCCAGCAGTTACGGCACAGGGGTGACGGGCAAAAACATTCAGTACTTC
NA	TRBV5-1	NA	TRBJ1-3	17	CASSPRIAAESGNTIYF	TGCGCCAGCAGCCCGAGGATCGCAGCCGAATCTGGAAACACCATATATTTT
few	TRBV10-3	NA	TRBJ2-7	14	CAITSSESSYEQYF	TGTGCCATCACGTCTAGCGAGAGCTCCTACGAGCAGTACTTC
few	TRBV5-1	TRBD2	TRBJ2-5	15	CASSAVAGVKETQYF	TGCGCCAGCAGCGCGGTAGCGGGAGTAAAGGAGACCCAGTACTTC